What follows are 14 T cell receptor beta chains derived from one specimen sequenced in a study of T cell responses to AZD1222 COVID-19 vaccine. Profiling relied on immunoSEQ multiplex PCR, and the TCRdb table lists in-frame clones only, not all of them. The repertoire holds fewer than 200,000 clones, about 91% seen once, with approximately 10% in the top ten. Specimen: peripheral blood, collected 28 days after the second AZD1222 dose. These receptor sequences come from an adult who received the AZD1222 COVID-19 vaccine.

The sample holds one count of this clone. The chain carries TRBV4-1 and TRBJ2-1; 13 positions agree with TRBD2. The CDR3 extends over 19 amino acids. V was pared by 4 bases and J by 5 bases, with 14 bases of the junction left unmatched. Germline V CDR1 and CDR2: MGHRA, YSYEKL. The CDR3 region has the DNA TGCGCCAGCAGCCCCGCTCCGACTAGCGGGGGGCCTAGACACAATGAGCAGTTCTTC. It translates to CASSPAPTSGGPRHNEQFF.

The J gene is TRBJ2-1, the V gene TRBV19; 8 bases map to TRBD2. V lost 3 bases and J lost 7; bases outside the gene matches: 5. Germline CDR1 LNHDA, CDR2 SQIVND (reference sequence). The CDR3 loop spans 14 amino acids. CDR3: CASSMSGGGNEQFF. The CDR3 DNA reads as TGTGCCAGTAGTATGAGCGGGGGCGGTAATGAGCAGTTCTTC.

This clone was detected only once. The CDR3 nucleotides read TGTGCCAGCAGGACCGGGACGGAGACCTACGAGCAGTACTTC. It is translated as CASRTGTETYEQYF. The chain recombines TRBV2 with TRBJ2-7; the D call may be TRBD1 or TRBD2 (5 bases each). The germline V gene encodes CDR1 SNHLY and CDR2 FYNNEI. Trimming removed 6 bases at V and 2 bases at J, with 14 bases between. This CDR3 has 14 amino acids.

This chain joins TRBV4-3 and TRBJ2-3; 10 nucleotides line up with TRBD2. Per germline, CDR1 LGHNA and CDR2 YSLEER. V was pared by 0 bases and J by 4 bases, with 7 bases of the junction left unmatched. The CDR3 is 17 amino acids. CDR3 protein: CASSQEPVAGGADTQYF. The CDR3 coding sequence is TGCGCCAGCAGCCAAGAACCCGTAGCGGGGGGCGCAGATACGCAGTATTTT.

This rearrangement joins TRBV7-2 to TRBJ2-7; 9 bases line up with TRBD1. CDR1 is SGHTA, CDR2 FQGNSA, per germline. J gave up 2 bases and V 4 bases, and 6 bases lay outside the gene matches. The CDR3 extends over 15 amino acids. In DNA form, the CDR3 reads TGTGCCAGCAGCTCCGGGACAGGGAGTCCCTACGAGCAGTACTTC. Amino acids: CASSSGTGSPYEQYF. The variable domain in full, completed from reference TRBV7-2 and TRBJ2-7, reads GAGVSQSPSNKVTEKGKDVELRCDPISGHTALYWYRQSLGQGLEFLIYFQGNSAPDKSGLPSDRFSAERTGGSVSTLTIQRTQQEDSAVYLCASSSGTGSPYEQYFGPGTRLTVT.

This clone was seen a handful of times. The gene calls are TRBV14 and TRBJ1-1, with TRBD1 matching over 8 bases. The CDR3 is 14 amino acids. Germline V CDR1 and CDR2: SGHDN, FVKESK. V lost 1 base, J lost 4 bases, and 2 bases stayed unmatched. CDR3 region: CASSQVQGATEAFF. The CDR3 DNA reads TGTGCCAGCAGCCAAGTCCAGGGGGCCACTGAAGCTTTCTTT.

In this sample, this clone turned up a few times. The V and J genes are TRBV7-9 and TRBJ1-1; TRBD1 matches 8 bases. V gave up 5 bases and J gave up 1 base; unmatched junction bases: 9. The CDR3 contains 16 residues. CDR1 is SEHNR, CDR2 FQNEAQ, per germline (reference sequence). CDR3 amino acids: CASSRTGRVGNTEAFF. The DNA of the CDR3 is TGTGCCAGCAGCAGGACAGGGAGGGTGGGGAACACTGAAGCTTTCTTT.

This chain connects TRBV7-9 to TRBJ2-5, with 7 bases fitting TRBD1. J lost 0 bases, V lost 3 bases, and 1 base had no gene match. Per germline, CDR1 SEHNR and CDR2 FQNEAQ (reference sequence). This CDR3 region has 14 residues. The CDR3 coding sequence is TGTGCCAGCAGCTTGGACAGGTACCAAGAGACCCAGTACTTC. Translated, it gives CASSLDRYQETQYF.

In its sample, this clone was seen once. This CDR3 reads CSVVRVYSDPDTQYF. Here the CDR3 DNA reads TGCAGCGTAGTAAGAGTTTACAGTGACCCAGATACGCAGTATTTT. V gene TRBV29-1 combines with J gene TRBJ2-3; D gene ambiguous. V was clipped by 6 bases and J by 4 bases, with 20 bases between them. Germline V gene sequence: CDR1 SQVTM, CDR2 ANQGSEA. The CDR3 is 15 residues long.

The V gene is TRBV7-8, the J gene TRBJ2-3, with D possibly matching TRBD2 (5 bases). Germline V gene lookup returns CDR1 SGHVS and CDR2 FQNEAQ. The CDR3 loop spans 16 amino acids. Trimming pared 4 bases from V and 0 bases from J, leaving 14 bases between. The CDR3 loop is CASSSPSSSSTDTQYF. The CDR3 DNA is TGTGCCAGCAGCTCGCCTAGCAGCTCTAGCACAGATACGCAGTATTTT. Drawing the rest from reference TRBV7-8 and TRBJ2-3, the complete variable domain is GAGVSQSPRYKVAKRGQDVALRCDPISGHVSLFWYQQALGQGPEFLTYFQNEAQLDKSGLPSDRFFAERPEGSVSTLKIQRTQQEDSAVYLCASSSPSSSSTDTQYFGPGTRLTVL.

This chain connects TRBV30 to TRBJ2-5; the D is unclear. Trimming removed 0 bases from V and 7 bases from J, with 15 bases in between. The CDR3 is made up of 14 amino acids. Germline CDR1 and CDR2: GTSNPN and SVGIG (reference sequence). DNA of the CDR3: TGTGCCTGGAGTGTACCCCTCCCGACCCGGACCCAGTACTTC. This encodes CAWSVPLPTRTQYF. The complete variable domain, with remaining parts taken from reference TRBV30 and TRBJ2-5, reads SQTIHQWPATLVQPVGSPLSLECTVEGTSNPNLYWYRQAAGRGLQLLFYSVGIGQISSEVPQNLSASRPQDRQFILSSKKLLLSDSGFYLCAWSVPLPTRTQYFGPGTRLLVL.

DNA for the CDR3: TGTGCCACCAGCAGAGATAGGTTCAGTGAGTCGTATGGCTACACCTTC. This gives the protein CATSRDRFSESYGYTF. V and J are TRBV15 and TRBJ1-2; D uncertain. V was pared by 0 bases and J by 5 bases, with 16 bases between. Germline CDR1 reads LNHNV; CDR2 reads YYDKDF (reference sequence). The CDR3 is 16 amino acids.

The chain has TRBV3-1 (or the pseudogene TRBV3-2) and TRBJ2-7; D might be TRBD1 (6 bases). The CDR3 consists of 13 residues. In germline, CDR1 is LGHDT, CDR2 YNNKEL (reference sequence). V dropped 3 bases and J dropped 5 bases, with 11 bases sitting between them. The CDR3 coding sequence is TGTGCCAGCAGCCACTTAAACAGGGACGAGCAGTACTTC. This gives the protein CASSHLNRDEQYF.

The chain is built from TRBV19 and TRBJ1-3; perhaps TRBD1 as D (6 bases). CDR1 and CDR2 from the germline V gene are LNHDA and SQIVND (reference sequence). The ends were cut back, 10 bases at V and 3 bases at J, with 10 bases in the middle. The CDR3 loop spans 12 amino acids. The CDR3 DNA is TGTGCCACAGGGGCGATTGGAAACACCATATATTTT. Translation: CATGAIGNTIYF.